This paragraph reports one T cell receptor beta chain. Sequenced by immunoSEQ multiplex PCR; TCRdb stores in-frame clones only, minus some. The data show 300,000 to 400,000 clones, about 88% seen once. This specimen comes from a study of Ad26.COV2.S vaccination and SARS-CoV-2 variants. Study-wide context: Ad26.COV2.S, an intramuscular injection, was given once or twice 56 days apart.

Trimming removed 7 bases at V and 3 bases at J, with 10 bases between. Germline V CDR1 and CDR2: GTSNPN, SVGIG (reference sequence). The CDR3 is made up of 12 amino acids. Stated treatment: over 15 received Ad26.COV2.S at low or high dose, single or two shots; roughly five received placebo; per-sample allocation not given. Samples came from day 63 after the first vaccine or placebo injection. The sequencing here drew on peripheral blood, taken in a trial of Ad26.COV2.S vaccine versus placebo. The sequence derives from a person aged 18-60 years who received the Ad26.COV2.S COVID-19 vaccine or a placebo. The rearrangement joins TRBV30 to TRBJ1-3, with unresolved D. The CDR3 region is CASPRDGNTIYF. Here the CDR3 DNA reads TGTGCCTCACCGAGGGATGGAAACACCATATATTTT.